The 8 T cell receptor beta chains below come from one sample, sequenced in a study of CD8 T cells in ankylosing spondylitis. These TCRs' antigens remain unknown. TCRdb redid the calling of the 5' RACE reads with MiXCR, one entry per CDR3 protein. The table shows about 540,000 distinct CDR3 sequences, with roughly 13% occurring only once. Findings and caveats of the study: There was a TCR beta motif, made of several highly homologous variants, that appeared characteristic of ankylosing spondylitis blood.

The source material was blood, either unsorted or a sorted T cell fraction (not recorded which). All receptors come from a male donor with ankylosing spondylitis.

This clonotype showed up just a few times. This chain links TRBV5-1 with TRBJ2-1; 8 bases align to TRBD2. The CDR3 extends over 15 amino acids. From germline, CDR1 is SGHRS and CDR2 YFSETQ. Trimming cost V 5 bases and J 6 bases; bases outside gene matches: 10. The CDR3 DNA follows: TGCGCCAGCAGTCTAGCGGGCAAATGGGGCAATGAGCAGTTCTTC. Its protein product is CASSLAGKWGNEQFF.

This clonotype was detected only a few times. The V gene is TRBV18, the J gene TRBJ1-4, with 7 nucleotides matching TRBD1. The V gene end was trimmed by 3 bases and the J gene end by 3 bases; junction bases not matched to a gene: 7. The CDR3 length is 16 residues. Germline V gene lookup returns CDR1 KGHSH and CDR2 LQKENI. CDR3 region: CASSPGPGTANEKLFF. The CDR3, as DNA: TGTGCCAGCTCACCTGGGCCCGGGACAGCTAATGAAAAACTGTTTTTT. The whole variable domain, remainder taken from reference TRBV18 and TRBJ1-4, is NAGVMQNPRHLVRRRGQEARLRCSPMKGHSHVYWYRQLPEEGLKFMVYLQKENIIDESGMPKERFSAEFPKEGPSILRIQQVVRGDSAAYFCASSPGPGTANEKLFFGSGTQLSVL.

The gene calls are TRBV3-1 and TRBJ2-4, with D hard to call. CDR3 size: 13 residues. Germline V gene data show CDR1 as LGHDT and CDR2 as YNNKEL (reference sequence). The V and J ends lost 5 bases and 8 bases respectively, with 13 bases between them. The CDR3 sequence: CASSKSGEDIQYF. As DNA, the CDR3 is TGTGCCAGCAGCAAGAGTGGAGAGGACATTCAGTACTTC.

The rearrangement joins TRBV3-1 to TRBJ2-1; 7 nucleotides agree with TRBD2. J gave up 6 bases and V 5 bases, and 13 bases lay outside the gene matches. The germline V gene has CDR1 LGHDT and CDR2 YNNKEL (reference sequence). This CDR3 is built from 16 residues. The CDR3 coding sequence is TGTGCCAGCAGCGGCCGGGGAGGGAACCGCCTCAATGAGCAGTTCTTC. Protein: CASSGRGGNRLNEQFF.

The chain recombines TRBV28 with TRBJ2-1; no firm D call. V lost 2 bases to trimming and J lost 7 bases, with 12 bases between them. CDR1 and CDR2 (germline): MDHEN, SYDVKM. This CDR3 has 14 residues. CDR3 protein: CASSLPLDGNEQFF. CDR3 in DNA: TGTGCCAGCAGTTTACCCCTCGATGGGAATGAGCAGTTCTTC.

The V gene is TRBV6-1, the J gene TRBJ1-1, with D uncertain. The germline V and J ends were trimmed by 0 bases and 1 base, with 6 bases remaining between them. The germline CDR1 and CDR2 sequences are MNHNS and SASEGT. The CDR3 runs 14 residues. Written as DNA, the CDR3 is TGTGCCAGCAGTGAAGCACGCCAGAACACTGAAGCTTTCTTT. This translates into CASSEARQNTEAFF.

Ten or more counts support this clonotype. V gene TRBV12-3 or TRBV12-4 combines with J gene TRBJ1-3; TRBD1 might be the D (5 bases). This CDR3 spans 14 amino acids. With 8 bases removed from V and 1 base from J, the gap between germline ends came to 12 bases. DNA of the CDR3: TGTGCCAGCCCTCCCGGGGGATCTGGAAACACCATATATTTT. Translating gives CASPPGGSGNTIYF.

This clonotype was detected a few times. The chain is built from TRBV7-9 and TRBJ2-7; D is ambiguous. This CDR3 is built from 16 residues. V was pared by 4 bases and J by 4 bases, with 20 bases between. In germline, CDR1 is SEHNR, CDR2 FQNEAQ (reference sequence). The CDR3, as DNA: TGTGCCAGCAGCTCGACGAGGAGCCTCCCGATTTACGAGCAGTACTTC. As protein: CASSSTRSLPIYEQYF.